This paragraph reports one T cell receptor (beta chain). Its target is not known. Disease duration under 2 months; hyperthyroidism patients were aged 18 to 65. Exclusion of a patient resulted from uncontrolled infection, other autoimmune disease, pregnancy or lactation. V lost 4 bases, J lost 1 base, and 10 bases stayed unmatched. The CDR3 runs to 17 residues. The germline gives CDR1 SGHRS, CDR2 YFSETQ. RNA transcripts provided the source from which TCR beta CDR3 regions were amplified. RT-PCR in the first round (using the HTBI primer set) targeted the TCR CDR3. Each CDR3 protein is one row after TCRdb ran MiXCR on the multiplex PCR reads. In the table there are 600,000 to 800,000 distinct CDR3 sequences, under 45% of which are singletons. These data originate in a study of T cells in Graves' hyperthyroidism and ophthalmopathy. Study-level background: Peripheral blood samples were taken at initial diagnosis, prior to any treatment. Study results and limitations: Patients with ophthalmopathy were separated from those with stable hyperthyroidism by a 13 V-J model.

The chain couples TRBV5-1 to TRBJ1-1; 10 bases are a match to TRBD1. Sample: blood. The TCR comes from a middle-aged woman with Graves' hyperthyroidism. The CDR3, as DNA: TGCGCCAGCAGCAACTACGGACAGGGGGATGCGAACACTGAAGCTTTCTTT. It translates to CASSNYGQGDANTEAFF.